A selection of T cell receptor beta chains follows, all from one sample in a study of glioma-infiltrating T cells. TCRdb re-called the multiplex PCR reads with MiXCR, one entry per CDR3 protein. This repertoire shows approximately 120,000 distinct CDR3 sequences, less than 30% found once; its top ten account for just under 35%. Sequencing was performed on glioma tissue, nonneoplastic brain tissue, or PBMCs (not recorded which). The source is a human donor with low-grade glioma or glioblastoma, undergoing nonglioma brain surgery, or in good health (not recorded which). CDR3s include the opening cysteine and the closing phenylalanine or tryptophan. A D gene is named only where the DNA matches it firmly. Clone size appears in some rows only: once, few, many, or a class for an expanded clone.

TGTGCCAGCAGTCGCGGACTCCTCCAAGAGGCCCAGTACTTC	CASSRGLLQEAQYF	.	TRBJ2-5	.	TRBV28
TGTGCCAGCAGCTCGGGACTAGCGGGGAACCAAGAGACCCAGTTCTTC	CASSSGLAGNQETQFF	TRBD2	TRBJ2-1	.	TRBV5-4
TGTGCCAGCACCTCCCGCCTGGACAGATACTCACCCCTCCACTTT	CASTSRLDRYSPLHF	.	TRBJ1-6	.	TRBV5-4
TGTGCCAGCAGTTTGGGCAGGGCTCCAGATACGCAGTATTTT	CASSLGRAPDTQYF	.	TRBJ2-3	.	TRBV12-3/TRBV12-4
TGTGCCACCTCGGGACTTTCCTACAATGAGCAGTTCTTC	CATSGLSYNEQFF	.	TRBJ2-1	many	TRBV2
TGTGCCAGCAGCTTTGGGGGAAGGAACCAAGAGACCCAGTACTTC	CASSFGGRNQETQYF	.	TRBJ2-5	many	TRBV7-2
TGTGCCAGCAGCTTAGCGGGACAGGTTGCTTTCTTT	CASSLAGQVAFF	TRBD1	TRBJ1-1	many	TRBV7-2
TGTGCCAGTAGTCTCCCCTTGAGGAGCAATCAGCCCCAGCATTTT	CASSLPLRSNQPQHF	.	TRBJ1-5	many	TRBV19
TGTGTCAGCAGTGACTCGGATAGGAACACTGAAGCTTTCTTT	CVSSDSDRNTEAFF	.	TRBJ1-1	once	TRBV6-4
TGTGCCAGCAGTTACTCGGAGGCTAGCACAGATACGCAGTATTTT	CASSYSEASTDTQYF	.	TRBJ2-3	many	TRBV6-5
TGCGCCAGCAGCTTGGTCAGTAATGGGCAGTTCTTC	CASSLVSNGQFF	.	TRBJ2-1	once	TRBV5-1
TGTGCCAGCTCACCACCCCAGGGCGACATATACGAGCAGTACTTC	CASSPPQGDIYEQYF	.	TRBJ2-7	many	TRBV18
TGCGCCAGCAGCCAAGGCCGCAGGGGAGAAAATACGCAGTATTTT	CASSQGRRGENTQYF	.	TRBJ2-3	.	TRBV4-3